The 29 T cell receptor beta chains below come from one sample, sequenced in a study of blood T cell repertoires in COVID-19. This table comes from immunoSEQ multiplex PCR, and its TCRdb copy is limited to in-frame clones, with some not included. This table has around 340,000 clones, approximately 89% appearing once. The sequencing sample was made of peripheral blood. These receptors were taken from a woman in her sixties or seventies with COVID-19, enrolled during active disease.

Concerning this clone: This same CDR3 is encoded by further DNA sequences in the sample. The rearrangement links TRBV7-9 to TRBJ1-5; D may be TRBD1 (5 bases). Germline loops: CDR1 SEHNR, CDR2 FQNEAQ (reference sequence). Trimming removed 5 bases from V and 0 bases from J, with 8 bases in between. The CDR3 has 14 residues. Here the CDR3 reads CASSRTGSNQPQHF. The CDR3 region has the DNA TGTGCCAGCAGCCGAACAGGTAGCAATCAGCCCCAGCATTTT.

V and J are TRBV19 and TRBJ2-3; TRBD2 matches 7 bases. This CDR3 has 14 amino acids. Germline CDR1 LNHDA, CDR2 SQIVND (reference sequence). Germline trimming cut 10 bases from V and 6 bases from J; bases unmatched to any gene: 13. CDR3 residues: CATSRTRGTDTQYF. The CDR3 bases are TGTGCCACGTCGAGGACTAGGGGAACGGATACGCAGTATTTT.

CDR3 protein: CASSGGAGTDTQYF. Here the CDR3 DNA reads TGTGCCAGCAGTGGAGGCGCAGGGACAGATACGCAGTATTTT. This chain uses TRBV2 with TRBJ2-3; possibly TRBD1 for D (5 bases). This CDR3 is built from 14 residues. Looked up from germline, CDR1 is SNHLY and CDR2 is FYNNEI. Between the trimmed V and J ends, which lost 4 bases and 3 bases, there was a span of 11 bases.

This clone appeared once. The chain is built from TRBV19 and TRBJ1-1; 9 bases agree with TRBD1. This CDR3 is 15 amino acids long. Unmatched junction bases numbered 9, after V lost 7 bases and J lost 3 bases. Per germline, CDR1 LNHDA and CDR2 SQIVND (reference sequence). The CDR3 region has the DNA TGTGCCAGTAATCAACAGGGGGCGGGGGACACTGAAGCTTTCTTT. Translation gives CASNQQGAGDTEAFF.

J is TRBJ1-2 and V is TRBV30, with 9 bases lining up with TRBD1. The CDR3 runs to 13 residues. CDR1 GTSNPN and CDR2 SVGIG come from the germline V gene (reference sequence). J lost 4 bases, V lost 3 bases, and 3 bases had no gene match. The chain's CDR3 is CAWRQGAAYGYTF. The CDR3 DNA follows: TGTGCCTGGAGACAGGGGGCGGCCTATGGCTACACCTTC.

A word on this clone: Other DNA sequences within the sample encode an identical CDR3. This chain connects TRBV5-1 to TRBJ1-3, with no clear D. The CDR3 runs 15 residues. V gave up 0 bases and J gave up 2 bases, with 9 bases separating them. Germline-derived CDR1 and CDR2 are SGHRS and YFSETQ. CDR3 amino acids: CASSLAGTAGNTIYF. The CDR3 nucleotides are TGCGCCAGCAGCTTGGCCGGTACTGCTGGAAACACCATATATTTT.

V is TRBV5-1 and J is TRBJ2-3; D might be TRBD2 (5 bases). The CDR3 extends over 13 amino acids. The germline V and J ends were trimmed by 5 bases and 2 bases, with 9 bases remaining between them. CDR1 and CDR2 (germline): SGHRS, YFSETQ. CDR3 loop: CASRSGATDTQYF. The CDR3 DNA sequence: TGCGCCAGCAGGAGCGGAGCCACAGATACGCAGTATTTT.

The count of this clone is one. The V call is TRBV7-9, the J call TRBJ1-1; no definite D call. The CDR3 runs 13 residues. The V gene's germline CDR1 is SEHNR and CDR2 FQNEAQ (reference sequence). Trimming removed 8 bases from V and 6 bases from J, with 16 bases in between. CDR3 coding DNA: TGTGCCAGCTCCGCCGGCGGTTTTTCTGAAGCTTTCTTT. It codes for CASSAGGFSEAFF. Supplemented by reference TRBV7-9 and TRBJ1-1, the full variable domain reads DTGVSQNPRHKITKRGQNVTFRCDPISEHNRLYWYRQTLGQGPEFLTYFQNEAQLEKSRLLSDRFSAERPKGSFSTLEIQRTEQGDSAMYLCASSAGGFSEAFFGQGTRLTVV.

The CDR3, as DNA: TGTGCCAGCAGTTTCAGGGGGAATCAGCCCCAGCATTTT. As protein: CASSFRGNQPQHF. V and J are TRBV27 and TRBJ1-5; 7 bases match TRBD1. Germline loops: CDR1 MNHEY, CDR2 SMNVEV (reference sequence). V shed 3 bases and J 4 bases; nucleotides not matched to a gene: 0. The CDR3 covers 13 residues.

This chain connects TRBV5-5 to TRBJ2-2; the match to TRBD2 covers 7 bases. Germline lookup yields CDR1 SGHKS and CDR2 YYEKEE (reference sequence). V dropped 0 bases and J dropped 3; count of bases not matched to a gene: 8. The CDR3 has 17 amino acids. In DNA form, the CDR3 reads TGTGCCAGCAGCTTGGCCCACATTGGGGGGGACACCGGGGAGCTGTTTTTT. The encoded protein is CASSLAHIGGDTGELFF.

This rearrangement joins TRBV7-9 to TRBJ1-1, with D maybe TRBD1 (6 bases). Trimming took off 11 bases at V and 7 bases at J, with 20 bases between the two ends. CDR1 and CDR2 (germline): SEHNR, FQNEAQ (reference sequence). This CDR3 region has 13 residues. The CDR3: CAANLAGRGEAFF. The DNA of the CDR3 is TGTGCCGCCAATCTAGCCGGCAGGGGTGAAGCTTTCTTT.

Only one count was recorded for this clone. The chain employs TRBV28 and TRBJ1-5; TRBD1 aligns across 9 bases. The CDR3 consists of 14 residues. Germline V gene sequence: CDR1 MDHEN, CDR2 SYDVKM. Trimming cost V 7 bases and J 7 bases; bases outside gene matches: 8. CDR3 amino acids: CASTRTGVHQPQHF. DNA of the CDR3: TGTGCCAGCACAAGGACAGGGGTTCACCAGCCCCAGCATTTT.

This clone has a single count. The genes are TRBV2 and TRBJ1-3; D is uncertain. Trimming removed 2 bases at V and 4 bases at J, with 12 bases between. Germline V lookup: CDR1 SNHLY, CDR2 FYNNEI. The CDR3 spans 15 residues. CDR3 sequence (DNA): TGTGCCAGCAGTGAAAGAGAGGGCAGAGGAAACACCATATATTTT. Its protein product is CASSEREGRGNTIYF.

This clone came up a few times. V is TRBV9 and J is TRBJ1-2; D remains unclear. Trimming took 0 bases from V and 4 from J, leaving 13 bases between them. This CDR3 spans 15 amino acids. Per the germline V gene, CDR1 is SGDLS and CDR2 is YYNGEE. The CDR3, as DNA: TGTGCCAGCAGCGTAGAGCCGGGAGGGCGCTATGGCTACACCTTC. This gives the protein CASSVEPGGRYGYTF.

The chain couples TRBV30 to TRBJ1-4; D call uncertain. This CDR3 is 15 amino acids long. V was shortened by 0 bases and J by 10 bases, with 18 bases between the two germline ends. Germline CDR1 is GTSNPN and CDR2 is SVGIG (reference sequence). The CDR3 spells CAWSVGGSRSGKLFF. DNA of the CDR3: TGTGCCTGGAGTGTGGGAGGGAGTCGTTCAGGAAAACTGTTTTTT.

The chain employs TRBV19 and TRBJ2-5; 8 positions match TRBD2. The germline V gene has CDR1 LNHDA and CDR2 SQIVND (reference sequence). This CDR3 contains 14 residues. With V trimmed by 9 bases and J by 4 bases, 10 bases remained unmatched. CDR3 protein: CARQNSGVPETQYF. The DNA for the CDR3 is TGTGCCAGACAGAATAGCGGGGTCCCAGAGACCCAGTACTTC.

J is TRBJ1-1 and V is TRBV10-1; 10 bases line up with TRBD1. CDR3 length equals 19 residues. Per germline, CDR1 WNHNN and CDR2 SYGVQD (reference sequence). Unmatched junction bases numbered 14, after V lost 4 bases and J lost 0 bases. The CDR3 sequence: CASSGDRGRSSHLNTEAFF. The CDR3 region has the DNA TGCGCCAGCAGTGGAGACAGGGGGCGAAGCTCGCACCTGAACACTGAAGCTTTCTTT.

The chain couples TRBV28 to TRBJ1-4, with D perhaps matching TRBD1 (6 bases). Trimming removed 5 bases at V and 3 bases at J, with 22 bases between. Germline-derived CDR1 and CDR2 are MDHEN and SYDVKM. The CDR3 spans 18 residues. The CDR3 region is CASSPPSKQGWANEKLFF. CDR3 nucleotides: TGTGCCAGCAGTCCACCATCTAAACAGGGCTGGGCTAATGAAAAACTGTTTTTT.

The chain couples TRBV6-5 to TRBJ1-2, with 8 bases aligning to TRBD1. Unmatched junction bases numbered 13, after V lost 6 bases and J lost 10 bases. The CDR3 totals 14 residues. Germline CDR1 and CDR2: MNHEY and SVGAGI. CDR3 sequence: CASSAGTGAVDYTF. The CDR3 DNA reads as TGTGCCAGCAGCGCTGGGACAGGCGCAGTGGACTACACCTTC.

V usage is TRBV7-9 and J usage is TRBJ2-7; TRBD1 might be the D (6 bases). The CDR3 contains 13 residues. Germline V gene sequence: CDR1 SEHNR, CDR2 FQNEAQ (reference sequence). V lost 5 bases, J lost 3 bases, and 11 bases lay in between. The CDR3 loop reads CASSSRDNYEQYF. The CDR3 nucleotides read TGTGCCAGCAGCAGCCGGGACAACTACGAGCAGTACTTC.

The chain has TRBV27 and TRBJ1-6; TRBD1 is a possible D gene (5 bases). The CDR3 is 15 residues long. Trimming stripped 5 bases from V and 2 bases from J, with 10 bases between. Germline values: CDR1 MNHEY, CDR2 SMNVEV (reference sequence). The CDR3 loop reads CASSAGRTYNSPLHF. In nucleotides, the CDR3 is TGTGCCAGCAGTGCGGGACGGACCTATAATTCACCCCTCCACTTT.

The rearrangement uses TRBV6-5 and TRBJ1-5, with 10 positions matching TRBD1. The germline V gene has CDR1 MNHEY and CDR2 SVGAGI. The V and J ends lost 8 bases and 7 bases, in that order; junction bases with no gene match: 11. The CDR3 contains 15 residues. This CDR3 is CASDRGDRGLQPQHF. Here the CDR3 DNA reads TGTGCCAGCGACCGTGGGGACAGGGGATTACAGCCCCAGCATTTT.

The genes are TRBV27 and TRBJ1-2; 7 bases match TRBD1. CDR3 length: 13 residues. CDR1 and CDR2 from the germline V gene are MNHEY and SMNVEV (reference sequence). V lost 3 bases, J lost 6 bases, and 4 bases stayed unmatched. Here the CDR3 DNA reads TGTGCCAGCAGTTTCTCAGACAGGGATGGCTACACCTTC. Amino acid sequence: CASSFSDRDGYTF.

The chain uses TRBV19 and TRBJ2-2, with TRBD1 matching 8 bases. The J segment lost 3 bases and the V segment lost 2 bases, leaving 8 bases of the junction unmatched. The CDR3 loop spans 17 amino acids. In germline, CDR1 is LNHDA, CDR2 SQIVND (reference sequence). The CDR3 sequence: CASSIRAGGADTGELFF. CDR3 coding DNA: TGTGCCAGTAGTATACGGGCAGGGGGCGCCGACACCGGGGAGCTGTTTTTT.

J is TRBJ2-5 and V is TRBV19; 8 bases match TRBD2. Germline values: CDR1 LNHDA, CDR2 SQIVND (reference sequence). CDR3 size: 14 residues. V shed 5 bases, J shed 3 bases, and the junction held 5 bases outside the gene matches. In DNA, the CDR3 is TGTGCCAGTAGTGGGAGCGGGGGTAAAGAGACCCAGTACTTC. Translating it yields CASSGSGGKETQYF.

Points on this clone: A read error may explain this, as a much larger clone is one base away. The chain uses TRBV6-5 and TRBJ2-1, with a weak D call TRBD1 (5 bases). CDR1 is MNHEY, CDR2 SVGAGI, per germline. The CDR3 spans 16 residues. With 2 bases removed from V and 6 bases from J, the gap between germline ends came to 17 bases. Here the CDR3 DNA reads TGTGCCAGCAGTTACGCCTGGACAAGTAGAGGCAATGAGCAGTTCTTC. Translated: CASSYAWTSRGNEQFF.

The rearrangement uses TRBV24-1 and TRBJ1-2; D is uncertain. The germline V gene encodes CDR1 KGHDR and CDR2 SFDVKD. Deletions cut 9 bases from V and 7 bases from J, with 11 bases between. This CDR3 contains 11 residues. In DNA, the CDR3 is TGTGCCACCCAGGATCCGGTTGGCTACACCTTC. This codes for CATQDPVGYTF.

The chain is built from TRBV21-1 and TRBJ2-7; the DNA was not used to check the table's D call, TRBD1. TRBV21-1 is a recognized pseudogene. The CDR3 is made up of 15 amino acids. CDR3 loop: CASSKEGTGVSEQYF. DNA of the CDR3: TGTGCCAGCAGCAAAGAAGGGACAGGGGTAAGCGAGCAGTACTTC.

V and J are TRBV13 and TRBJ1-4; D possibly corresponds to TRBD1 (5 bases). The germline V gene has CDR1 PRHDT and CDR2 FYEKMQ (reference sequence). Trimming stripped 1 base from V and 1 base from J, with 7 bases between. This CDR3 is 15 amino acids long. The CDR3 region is CASSLARGTNEKLFF. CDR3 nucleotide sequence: TGTGCCAGCAGCTTAGCTAGGGGAACTAATGAAAAACTGTTTTTT.